The T cell receptor (beta chain) described here comes from a study of vaccination and CD4 T cells after COVID-19. Turning to the study itself: Participants were administered two doses of either the BNT162b2 or the mRNA-1273 vaccine. Study-wide points: Convalescent patients studied were relatively few, and early post-infection timepoints were absent.

Germline-derived CDR1 and CDR2 are LNHNV and YYDKDF (reference sequence). Trimming at V came to 4 bases and at J to 1 base, leaving 10 bases not matched to a gene. The CDR3 runs to 19 residues. This clonotype was seen a handful of times. The antigen is not known. Treatment described: roughly 10-day PBMC culture with coronavirus spike peptide pools or control peptides (ViraFEST assay). The dates of positive PCR tests extended from March through December 2020 and came before the US Alpha, Beta and Delta variants. Cultured CD4+ T cell DNA underwent sequencing with the Oncomine TCR Beta short-read assay. TCRdb reprocessed the PCR reads with MiXCR, giving one entry per CDR3 protein. The table includes 13,000 or so distinct CDR3 sequences, 58% detected once.

This receptor was obtained from a human donor with COVID-19. The sequencing used cultured CD4+ T cells from blood, collected after SARS-CoV-2 vaccination. The genes are TRBV15 and TRBJ2-3; 14 bases align to TRBD2. The CDR3: CATSTYTGTSGGRTDTQYF. The CDR3 DNA reads as TGTGCCACCAGCACATACACAGGGACTAGCGGGGGACGCACAGATACGCAGTATTTT.